This TCR beta chain was captured by sequencing in a study of control samples from healthy donors and cancer patients. Per germline, CDR1 MGHRA and CDR2 YSYEKL. V trimming: 0 bases; J trimming: 5 bases; junction bases outside the gene matches: 9. The CDR3 runs 18 residues. Profiling relied on immunoSEQ multiplex PCR, and the TCRdb table lists in-frame clones only, not all of them. The sample includes around 250,000 clones, over 75% seen only once; the top ten take 13%. The clonotype was recovered from an older woman with lung cancer. V and J are TRBV4-1 and TRBJ2-2, with TRBD1 identical over 10 bases. Sample: PBMCs. This CDR3 reads CASSQEVTGQGRTGELFF. Written as DNA, the CDR3 is TGCGCCAGCAGCCAAGAAGTTACGGGACAGGGGAGAACCGGGGAGCTGTTTTTT.